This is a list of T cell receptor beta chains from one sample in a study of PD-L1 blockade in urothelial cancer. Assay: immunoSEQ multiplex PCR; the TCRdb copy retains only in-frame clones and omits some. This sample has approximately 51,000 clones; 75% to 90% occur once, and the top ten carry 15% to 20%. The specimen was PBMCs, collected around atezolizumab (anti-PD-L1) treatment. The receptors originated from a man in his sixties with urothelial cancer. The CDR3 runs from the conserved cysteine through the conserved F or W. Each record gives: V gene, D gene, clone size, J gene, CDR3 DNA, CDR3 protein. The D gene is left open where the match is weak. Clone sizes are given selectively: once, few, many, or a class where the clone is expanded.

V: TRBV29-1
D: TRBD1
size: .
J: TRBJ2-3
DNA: TGCAGCGCCCGGACAGGGGGCTTCACAGATACGCAGTATTTT
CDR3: CSARTGGFTDTQYF

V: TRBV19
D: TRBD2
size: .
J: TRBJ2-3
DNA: TGTGCCAGTAGTAGGGGACTAGCGAGCACAGATACGCAGTATTTT
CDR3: CASSRGLASTDTQYF

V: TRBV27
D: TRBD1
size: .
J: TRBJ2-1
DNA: TGTGCCAGCAGTTTTGGGACAGTCTACAATGAGCAGTTCTTC
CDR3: CASSFGTVYNEQFF

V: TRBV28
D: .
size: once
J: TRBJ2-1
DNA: TGTGCCAGCAGTCGGGATCGGGGGTCCAATGAGCAGTTCTTC
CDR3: CASSRDRGSNEQFF

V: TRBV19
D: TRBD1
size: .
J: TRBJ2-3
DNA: TGTGCCAGTAGCGACAGGGGGCGCACAGATACGCAGTATTTT
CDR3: CASSDRGRTDTQYF

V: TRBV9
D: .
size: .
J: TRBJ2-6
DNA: TGTGCCAGCAGCGTAGACACCCAGGGGGCCAACGTCCTGACTTTC
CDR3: CASSVDTQGANVLTF

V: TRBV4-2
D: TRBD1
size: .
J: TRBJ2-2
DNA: TGTGCCAGCAGCCAAGCACAGGGGGTAGTCGGGGAGCTGTTTTTT
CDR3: CASSQAQGVVGELFF

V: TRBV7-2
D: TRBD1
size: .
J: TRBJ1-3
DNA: TGTGCCAGCAGCAGGACAGGGGCTGGAAACACCATATATTTT
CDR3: CASSRTGAGNTIYF

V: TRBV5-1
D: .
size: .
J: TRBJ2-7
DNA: TGCGCCAGCAGCTTGGTCAGGGCCTCCTACGAGCAGTACTTC
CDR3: CASSLVRASYEQYF

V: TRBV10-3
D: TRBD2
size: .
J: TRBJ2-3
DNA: TGTGCCATCTCCGGGAGGGCCATAGATACGCAGTATTTT
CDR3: CAISGRAIDTQYF

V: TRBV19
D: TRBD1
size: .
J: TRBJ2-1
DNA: TGTGCCAGTAGTATCGGGACAGGGGGTCTCGATGAGCAGTTCTTC
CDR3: CASSIGTGGLDEQFF